Below are 28 T cell receptor beta chains sequenced from a single sample in a study of cytomegalovirus exposure and HLA in healthy donors (dated by TCRdb to the late 2010s). The library was obtained by the immunoSEQ multiplex PCR assay. For the multiplex PCR, a mixture combining 60 forward primers for TCR Vbeta segments and 13 reverse primers for TCR Jbeta segments was used. TCRdb re-hosts the immuneACCESS table, in-frame sequences only. Its copies lack some clones; in the studies checked, an unresolved V gene accounts for under half of them, and the cause for the rest is not known. This sample has approximately 150,000 clones in its table, and approximately 71% of those were observed once. The ten biggest clones cover 5% to 6.5% of the sample. The source material was PBMCs. Source of these receptors: a young woman in good health and CMV-seropositive.

CDR3: CASRGQLETQYF. The CDR3 region has the DNA TGTGCCAGCAGGGGACAGTTAGAGACCCAGTACTTC. The chain joins TRBV25-1 to TRBJ2-5, with TRBD1 matching 7 bases. V dropped 6 bases and J dropped 4; count of bases not matched to a gene: 2. Germline CDR1 reads MGHDK; CDR2 reads SYGVNS. The CDR3 sequence is 12 residues long.

This clone has only a few counts. The chain joins TRBV6-6 to TRBJ1-3, with 7 bases identical to TRBD1. Trimming removed 4 bases from V and 4 bases from J; junction bases left unmatched: 4. The CDR3 contains 14 residues. From germline, CDR1 is MNHNY and CDR2 SVGAGI (reference sequence). The CDR3 sequence is CASSLQGSGNTIYF. The DNA of the CDR3 is TGTGCCAGCAGTTTACAGGGGTCGGGAAACACCATATATTTT.

J is TRBJ2-3 and V is TRBV7-6; 13 positions match TRBD2. V gave up 0 bases and J gave up 2 bases; unmatched junction bases: 11. The germline gives CDR1 SGHVS, CDR2 FNYEAQ. There are 20 residues in the CDR3. Here the CDR3 DNA reads TGTGCCAGCAGCTTAGCGCGAACTAGCGGGGGGGCCATTTACACAGATACGCAGTATTTT. As protein: CASSLARTSGGAIYTDTQYF. The full variable domain, with the rest looked up from reference TRBV7-6 and TRBJ2-3, is GAGVSQSPRYKVTKRGQDVALRCDPISGHVSLYWYRQALGQGPEFLTYFNYEAQQDKSGLPNDRFSAERPEGSISTLTIQRTEQRDSAMYRCASSLARTSGGAIYTDTQYFGPGTRLTVL.

This clone was counted between two and nine times. The V and J genes are TRBV7-2 and TRBJ1-4, with D perhaps TRBD1 (5 bases). The germline gives CDR1 SGHTA, CDR2 FQGNSA. The V gene lost 5 bases and the J gene lost 7 bases, with 17 bases spanning the gap. The CDR3 totals 15 residues. The CDR3 loop reads CASSLLWGGGEKLFF. For the CDR3, the DNA is TGTGCCAGCAGCCTCCTATGGGGCGGGGGTGAAAAACTGTTTTTT.

The rearrangement uses TRBV9 and TRBJ2-7; 11 bases fit TRBD1. V was clipped by 3 bases and J by 0 bases; unmatched bases: 5. Germline CDR1 is SGDLS and CDR2 is YYNGEE. The CDR3 has 16 residues. The CDR3: CASSAGTGGLSYEQYF. Here the CDR3 DNA reads TGTGCCAGCAGCGCAGGGACAGGGGGTCTCTCCTACGAGCAGTACTTC.

The chain links TRBV7-9 to TRBJ1-4, with D perhaps matching TRBD1 (5 bases). The CDR3 spans 17 residues. Germline CDR1 and CDR2: SEHNR and FQNEAQ (reference sequence). The germline V and J ends were trimmed by 5 bases and 2 bases, with 18 bases remaining between them. The CDR3 is CASSPEWVRGTNEKLFF. CDR3 bases: TGTGCCAGCAGCCCGGAGTGGGTCCGGGGGACTAATGAAAAACTGTTTTTT.

This clone has a single count. The gene calls are TRBV5-4 and TRBJ2-1, with 7 bases that match TRBD2. Germline trimming cut 0 bases from V and 2 bases from J; bases unmatched to any gene: 5. The CDR3 runs to 16 residues. In germline, CDR1 is SGHNT, CDR2 YYREEE (reference sequence). The CDR3 sequence is CASSLAGGTAYNEQFF. In DNA, the CDR3 is TGTGCCAGCAGCTTGGCCGGGGGGACGGCCTACAATGAGCAGTTCTTC.

The chain joins TRBV5-8 to TRBJ2-3; the match to TRBD2 covers 7 bases. The V segment lost 3 bases and the J segment 1 base; nucleotides outside the gene matches: 8. CDR1 and CDR2 (germline): SGHTS, YDEGEE. CDR3 length equals 16 residues. The CDR3 here is CASSSPRAGGTDTQYF. The CDR3 region has the DNA TGTGCCAGCAGCTCCCCACGGGCGGGGGGCACAGATACGCAGTATTTT.

This clone was seen many times. The chain links TRBV6-7 to TRBJ2-3, with D perhaps matching TRBD2 (5 bases). TRBV6-7 is assigned to the ORF class and has an uncertain function. V lost 10 bases and J 2 bases, leaving 13 bases between the germline ends. The CDR3 runs 13 residues. The chain's CDR3 is CATSPGVTDTQYF. DNA of the CDR3: TGTGCCACCTCCCCCGGGGTCACAGATACGCAGTATTTT.

V and J are TRBV4-1 and TRBJ2-2; 13 bases match TRBD2. The CDR3 length is 18 residues. V was pared by 4 bases and J by 2 bases, with 7 bases of the junction left unmatched. CDR1 is MGHRA and CDR2 is YSYEKL in the germline V gene. CDR3 nucleotide sequence: TGCGCCAGCAGCCCCCGGACTAGCGGGGGCCATAACACCGGGGAGCTGTTTTTT. It specifies CASSPRTSGGHNTGELFF.

Of note for this clone: The junction shows a germline mismatch at one end, possibly a read error. This sequence joins TRBV7-3 and TRBJ2-5, with 9 nucleotides matching TRBD2. Germline loops: CDR1 SGHTA, CDR2 FQGTGA. The CDR3 covers 16 residues. CDR3 sequence: CSSSLSRGGAVETQYF. CDR3 nucleotide sequence: TGTTCCAGCAGCTTATCGCGCGGGGGGGCTGTTGAGACCCAGTACTTC.

V and J are TRBV30 and TRBJ1-3; TRBD1 might be the D (6 bases). Germline CDR1 and CDR2: GTSNPN and SVGIG (reference sequence). This CDR3 is 14 amino acids long. V was shortened by 1 base and J by 8 bases, with 15 bases between the two germline ends. CDR3 sequence (DNA): TGTGCCTGGAGTGAGGGGGATCATGGGGACACCATATATTTT. Translation gives CAWSEGDHGDTIYF.

This chain links TRBV7-3 with TRBJ2-3; 7 nucleotides match TRBD1. V gave up 3 bases and J gave up 4 bases; unmatched junction bases: 1. CDR3 size: 13 residues. Germline lookup yields CDR1 SGHTA and CDR2 FQGTGA. The CDR3 loop is CASSFQGADTQYF. DNA for the CDR3: TGTGCCAGCAGCTTCCAGGGGGCAGATACGCAGTATTTT.

The DNA for the CDR3 is TGTGCCAGCAGCTCAGCCGGGCAAGAGACCCAGTACTTC. Translation: CASSSAGQETQYF. The V gene is TRBV11-2, the J gene TRBJ2-5; D ambiguous. This CDR3 spans 13 amino acids. V lost 4 bases to trimming and J lost 2 bases, with 8 bases between them. Per the germline V gene, CDR1 is SGHAT and CDR2 is FQNNGV.

J is TRBJ1-2 and V is TRBV5-1; weak D call: TRBD1 (6 bases). The CDR3 sequence is 17 residues long. V shed 3 bases and J shed 4 bases, with 22 bases lying between them. Germline CDR1 SGHRS, CDR2 YFSETQ. Here the CDR3 reads CASSSWGQGAPSYGYTF. The CDR3 nucleotides are TGCGCCAGCAGCTCCTGGGGACAAGGGGCGCCTAGCTATGGCTACACCTTC.

This clone has more than one count but fewer than ten. The genes are TRBV5-8 and TRBJ2-7; TRBD2 aligns across 11 bases. Germline assignment: CDR1 SGHTS and CDR2 YDEGEE. The length of the CDR3 is 16 residues. Germline trimming cut 2 bases from V and 0 bases from J; bases unmatched to any gene: 4. CDR3 in DNA: TGTGCCAGCAGCTTCTACCTAGCGGGGGGCTCCTACGAGCAGTACTTC. This translates into CASSFYLAGGSYEQYF. Full variable domain (missing parts from reference TRBV5-8 and TRBJ2-7): EAGVTQSPTHLIKTRGQQATLRCSPISGHTSVYWYQQALGLGLQFLLWYDEGEERNRGNFPPRFSGRQFPNYSSELNVNALELEDSALYLCASSFYLAGGSYEQYFGPGTRLTVT.

The chain carries TRBV20-1 and TRBJ2-5; no clear D gene. With 4 bases removed from V and 10 bases from J, the gap between germline ends came to 13 bases. The CDR3 has 11 amino acids. CDR1 is DFQATT, CDR2 SNEGSKA, per germline (reference sequence). CDR3 coding DNA: TGCAGTGCTACGGTAGGCAGGATCCAGTACTTC. Residues: CSATVGRIQYF.

The rearrangement uses TRBV9 and TRBJ2-1; 9 bases are shared with TRBD2. Germline CDR1 is SGDLS and CDR2 is YYNGEE. The V and J ends lost 2 bases and 1 base, in that order; junction bases with no gene match: 4. This CDR3 has 16 amino acids. In DNA form, the CDR3 reads TGTGCCAGCAGCGTTGGTAGCGGGAGTTCCTACAATGAGCAGTTCTTC. Residues: CASSVGSGSSYNEQFF.

The table lists this clone with a few counts. This chain links TRBV2 with TRBJ1-2; TRBD1 matches 7 bases. Germline loops: CDR1 SNHLY, CDR2 FYNNEI. The V gene end was trimmed by 7 bases and the J gene end by 2 bases; junction bases not matched to a gene: 4. The CDR3 extends over 13 amino acids. The CDR3 DNA sequence: TGTGCCAGCAAGGAGGGACAGAACTATGGCTACACCTTC. Translated, it gives CASKEGQNYGYTF.

The J gene is TRBJ2-7, the V gene TRBV7-6, with a possible D match to TRBD1 (6 bases). Trimming removed 4 bases from V and 5 bases from J, with 15 bases in between. Per germline, CDR1 SGHVS and CDR2 FNYEAQ. The CDR3 is 14 amino acids. The CDR3 loop reads CASSSPRGSHEQYF. For the CDR3, the DNA is TGTGCCAGCAGCTCCCCGAGGGGGTCCCACGAGCAGTACTTC.

The chain is built from TRBV2 and TRBJ1-6, with unresolved D. The ends were cut back, 5 bases at V and 13 bases at J, with 12 bases in the middle. Germline V gene data show CDR1 as SNHLY and CDR2 as FYNNEI. CDR3 length equals 12 residues. The CDR3 loop reads CASSLQSGPLHF. The CDR3 coding sequence is TGTGCCAGCAGTCTACAGTCGGGGCCCCTCCACTTT.

V gene TRBV29-1 combines with J gene TRBJ2-3; D unresolved. Germline V gene data show CDR1 as SQVTM and CDR2 as ANQGSEA. V was cut by 3 bases and J by 6 bases, with 16 bases left in between. The CDR3 sequence is 14 residues long. In nucleotides, the CDR3 is TGCAGCGTTGATGAACCTCGACGAGGCGATACGCAGTATTTT. This gives the protein CSVDEPRRGDTQYF.

The chain couples TRBV18 to TRBJ1-1; the D gene is possibly TRBD1 (6 bases). The CDR3 length is 14 residues. Between the trimmed V and J ends, which lost 2 bases and 3 bases, there was a span of 10 bases. CDR1 is KGHSH, CDR2 LQKENI, per germline. The CDR3 region is CASSPAGAYTEAFF. DNA of the CDR3: TGTGCCAGCTCACCAGCGGGGGCATACACTGAAGCTTTCTTT.

The V call is TRBV27, the J call TRBJ1-4, with 9 bases identical to TRBD1. Losses at the gene ends were 5 bases for V and 3 bases for J; bases not matched to a gene: 7. The CDR3 spans 16 residues. The V gene's germline CDR1 is MNHEY and CDR2 SMNVEV (reference sequence). CDR3 DNA: TGTGCCAGCAGTCCGACAGGGGGATGGTCTAATGAAAAACTGTTTTTT. Amino acids: CASSPTGGWSNEKLFF.

This rearrangement joins TRBV6-5 to TRBJ1-6; D is undetermined. The CDR3 covers 14 residues. Germline V CDR1 and CDR2: MNHEY, SVGAGI. With 0 bases removed from V and 9 bases from J, the gap between germline ends came to 9 bases. This CDR3 is CASSYSLTGSPLHF. CDR3 DNA: TGTGCCAGCAGTTACTCACTCACGGGTTCACCCCTCCACTTT.

J is TRBJ2-5 and V is TRBV20-1, with TRBD1 identical over 8 bases. Germline V gene sequence: CDR1 DFQATT, CDR2 SNEGSKA (reference sequence). There are 11 residues in the CDR3. Trimming removed 6 bases from V and 11 bases from J; junction bases left unmatched: 8. The CDR3 coding sequence is TGCAGTGCCCCGACAGGGGAGGAGCAGTACTTC. As protein: CSAPTGEEQYF.

With regard to this clone: Compared with germline, one end of the junction differs, possibly owing to a read error. The chain employs TRBV7-9 and TRBJ1-4, with TRBD1 matching 8 bases. The CDR3 contains 16 residues. Looked up from germline, CDR1 is SEHNR and CDR2 is FQNEAQ (reference sequence). The CDR3 sequence is CASSLGSDRGNDKLFF. DNA for the CDR3: TGTGCCAGCAGCTTAGGTTCCGACAGGGGTAATGACAAACTGTTTTTT.

This clone has only a few counts. This rearrangement joins TRBV5-4 to TRBJ1-1, with D unresolved. In germline, CDR1 is SGHNT, CDR2 YYREEE (reference sequence). The germline V and J ends were trimmed by 0 bases and 4 bases, with 10 bases remaining between them. The CDR3 is 14 residues long. CDR3 DNA: TGTGCCAGCAGCTTGGGTACGGGTCCCACTGAAGCTTTCTTT. Translating gives CASSLGTGPTEAFF. Together with reference TRBV5-4 and TRBJ1-1, the CDR3 gives the full variable domain: ETGVTQSPTHLIKTRGQQVTLRCSSQSGHNTVSWYQQALGQGPQFIFQYYREEENGRGNFPPRFSGLQFPNYSSELNVNALELDDSALYLCASSLGTGPTEAFFGQGTRLTVV.